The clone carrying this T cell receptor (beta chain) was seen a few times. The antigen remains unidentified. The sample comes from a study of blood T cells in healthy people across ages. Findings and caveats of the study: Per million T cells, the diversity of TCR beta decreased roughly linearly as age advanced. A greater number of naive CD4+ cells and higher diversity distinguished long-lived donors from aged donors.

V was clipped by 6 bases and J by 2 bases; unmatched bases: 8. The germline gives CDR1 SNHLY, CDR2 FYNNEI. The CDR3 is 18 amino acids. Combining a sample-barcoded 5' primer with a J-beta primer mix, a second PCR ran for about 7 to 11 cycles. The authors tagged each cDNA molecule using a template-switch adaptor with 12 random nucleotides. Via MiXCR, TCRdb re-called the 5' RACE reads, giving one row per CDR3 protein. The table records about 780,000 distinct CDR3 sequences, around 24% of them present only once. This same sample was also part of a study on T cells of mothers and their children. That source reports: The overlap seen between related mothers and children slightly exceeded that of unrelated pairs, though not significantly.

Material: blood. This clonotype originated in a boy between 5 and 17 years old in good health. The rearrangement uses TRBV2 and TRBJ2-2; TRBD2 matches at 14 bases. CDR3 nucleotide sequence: TGTGCCAGCAGCGTAAGCGGGACTAGCGGGGGTAACACCGGGGAGCTGTTTTTT. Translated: CASSVSGTSGGNTGELFF.